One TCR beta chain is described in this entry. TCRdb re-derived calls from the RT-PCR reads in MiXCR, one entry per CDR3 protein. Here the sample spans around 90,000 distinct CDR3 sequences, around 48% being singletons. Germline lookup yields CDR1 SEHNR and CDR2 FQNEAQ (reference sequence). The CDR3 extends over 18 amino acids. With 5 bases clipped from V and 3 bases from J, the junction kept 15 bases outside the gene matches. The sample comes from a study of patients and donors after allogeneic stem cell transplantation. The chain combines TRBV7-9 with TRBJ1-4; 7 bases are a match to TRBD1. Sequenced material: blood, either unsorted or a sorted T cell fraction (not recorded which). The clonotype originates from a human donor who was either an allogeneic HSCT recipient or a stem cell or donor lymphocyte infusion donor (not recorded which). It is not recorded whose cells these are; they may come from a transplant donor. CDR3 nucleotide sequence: TGTGCCAGCAGCCCCCTCGGGGGACAGCCCGCAGCTAATGAAAAACTGTTTTTT. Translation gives CASSPLGGQPAANEKLFF.